A selection of T cell receptor beta chains follows, all from one sample in a study of spatial heterogeneity in lung cancer. One entry per CDR3 protein, called by TCRdb with MiXCR from the 5' RACE reads. The sample has some 50,000 distinct CDR3 sequences, about 11% seen once. The source material was PBMCs, sampled at surgery. The receptors were sampled from a female donor with early-stage non-small cell lung cancer. The CDR3 runs from the conserved cysteine through the conserved F or W. Fields, in order: J gene, V gene, clone size, D gene, CDR3 protein, CDR3 DNA. A D gene is named only where the DNA matches it firmly. Clone size, where shown, is once, few, many, or a class for clones that have expanded.

j_call: TRBJ1-5; v_call: TRBV14; clone_size: NA; d_call: NA; cdr3_aa: CASSQTGLNQPQHF; cdr3_nt: TGTGCCAGCAGCCAAACAGGGTTAAATCAGCCCCAGCATTTT
j_call: TRBJ1-2; v_call: TRBV28; clone_size: many; d_call: NA; cdr3_aa: CASSLGRRGSNYGYTF; cdr3_nt: TGTGCCAGCAGTTTGGGCAGAAGGGGTTCTAACTATGGCTACACCTTC
j_call: TRBJ2-1; v_call: TRBV7-2; clone_size: few; d_call: TRBD1; cdr3_aa: CASSLVGQGYNEQFF; cdr3_nt: TGTGCCAGCAGCTTAGTGGGACAGGGGTACAATGAGCAGTTCTTC
j_call: TRBJ1-1; v_call: TRBV12-3/TRBV12-4; clone_size: many; d_call: NA; cdr3_aa: CASSLRDSLNTEAFF; cdr3_nt: TGTGCCAGCAGTTTACGCGACAGCTTGAACACTGAAGCTTTCTTT
j_call: TRBJ1-5; v_call: TRBV6-1; clone_size: NA; d_call: NA; cdr3_aa: CASSYGTGNQPQHF; cdr3_nt: TGTGCCAGCAGTTATGGAACCGGCAATCAGCCCCAGCATTTT
j_call: TRBJ2-1; v_call: TRBV29-1; clone_size: many; d_call: NA; cdr3_aa: CSVRSSYNEQFF; cdr3_nt: TGCAGCGTTCGAAGCTCCTACAATGAGCAGTTCTTC
j_call: TRBJ1-5; v_call: TRBV21-1; clone_size: NA; d_call: NA; cdr3_aa: CASSISTGPNQPQHF; cdr3_nt: TGTGCCAGCAGCATTTCGACAGGGCCTAATCAGCCCCAGCATTTT
j_call: TRBJ1-2; v_call: TRBV20-1; clone_size: many; d_call: TRBD1; cdr3_aa: CSAFLPGTGKNGYTF; cdr3_nt: TGCAGTGCTTTTCTTCCCGGGACAGGAAAAAATGGCTACACCTTC
j_call: TRBJ2-5; v_call: TRBV7-2; clone_size: NA; d_call: NA; cdr3_aa: CASSPFIRETQYF; cdr3_nt: TGTGCCAGCAGTCCATTCATCCGAGAGACCCAGTACTTC
j_call: TRBJ2-7; v_call: TRBV6-5; clone_size: many; d_call: NA; cdr3_aa: CASSYQKSGLYEQYF; cdr3_nt: TGTGCCAGCAGTTACCAGAAATCGGGACTCTACGAGCAGTACTTC
j_call: TRBJ1-1; v_call: TRBV27; clone_size: many; d_call: TRBD1; cdr3_aa: CASSFGTGNTEAFF; cdr3_nt: TGTGCCAGCAGTTTTGGGACAGGGAACACTGAAGCTTTCTTT
j_call: TRBJ2-1; v_call: TRBV7-9; clone_size: few; d_call: TRBD2; cdr3_aa: CASVPLAGEQFF; cdr3_nt: TGTGCCAGCGTTCCCCTAGCGGGTGAGCAGTTCTTC
j_call: TRBJ2-5; v_call: TRBV5-4; clone_size: many; d_call: NA; cdr3_aa: CASSLAVQETQYF; cdr3_nt: TGTGCCAGCAGCTTGGCCGTGCAAGAGACCCAGTACTTC
j_call: TRBJ1-5; v_call: TRBV19; clone_size: NA; d_call: TRBD1; cdr3_aa: CASNPRDRGRNSNQPQHF; cdr3_nt: TGTGCCAGTAATCCCCGGGACAGGGGAAGAAATAGCAATCAGCCCCAGCATTTT
j_call: TRBJ2-7; v_call: TRBV7-9; clone_size: few; d_call: NA; cdr3_aa: CASSLALVPEQYF; cdr3_nt: TGTGCCAGCAGCTTAGCGCTGGTCCCCGAGCAGTACTTC
j_call: TRBJ2-1; v_call: TRBV5-1; clone_size: NA; d_call: NA; cdr3_aa: CASSLVRAGGVQSEQFF; cdr3_nt: TGCGCCAGCAGCTTGGTTAGGGCAGGGGGGGTTCAAAGTGAGCAGTTCTTC
j_call: TRBJ2-3; v_call: TRBV7-2; clone_size: few; d_call: NA; cdr3_aa: CASSLAGRARDTQYF; cdr3_nt: TGTGCCAGCAGCTTAGCGGGACGGGCGAGAGATACGCAGTATTTT
j_call: TRBJ2-6; v_call: TRBV7-2; clone_size: NA; d_call: NA; cdr3_aa: CASSLVRSGANVLTF; cdr3_nt: TGTGCCAGCAGCTTAGTACGCTCTGGGGCCAACGTCCTGACTTTC
j_call: TRBJ2-2; v_call: TRBV6-5; clone_size: few; d_call: TRBD2; cdr3_aa: CASSSKGLAVNTGELFF; cdr3_nt: TGTGCCAGCAGTTCCAAGGGACTAGCGGTGAACACCGGGGAGCTGTTTTTT
j_call: TRBJ1-6; v_call: TRBV27; clone_size: NA; d_call: NA; cdr3_aa: CASSLGQGIGSPLHF; cdr3_nt: TGTGCCAGCAGTTTAGGTCAGGGGATTGGCTCACCCCTCCACTTT
j_call: TRBJ2-7; v_call: TRBV9; clone_size: NA; d_call: TRBD2; cdr3_aa: CASSGGEGEQYF; cdr3_nt: TGTGCCAGCAGCGGAGGGGAGGGCGAGCAGTACTTC
j_call: TRBJ1-5; v_call: TRBV4-2; clone_size: few; d_call: NA; cdr3_aa: CASSQASNSNQPQHF; cdr3_nt: TGTGCCAGCAGCCAAGCGTCAAATAGCAATCAGCCCCAGCATTTT
j_call: TRBJ2-3; v_call: TRBV24-1; clone_size: NA; d_call: NA; cdr3_aa: CATSATELSTDTQYF; cdr3_nt: TGTGCCACCAGTGCAACCGAACTGAGCACAGATACGCAGTATTTT
j_call: TRBJ1-5; v_call: TRBV7-9; clone_size: few; d_call: TRBD1; cdr3_aa: CASSLNRGRVQPQHF; cdr3_nt: TGTGCCAGCAGCTTAAACAGGGGGCGGGTTCAGCCCCAGCATTTT
j_call: TRBJ2-7; v_call: TRBV7-9; clone_size: NA; d_call: TRBD1; cdr3_aa: CASTPSEGTGHYEQYF; cdr3_nt: TGTGCCAGCACCCCCTCCGAGGGGACAGGGCACTACGAGCAGTACTTC
j_call: TRBJ2-1; v_call: TRBV6-4; clone_size: NA; d_call: TRBD1; cdr3_aa: CASSEDRGWDEQFF; cdr3_nt: TGTGCCAGCAGTGAGGACAGGGGGTGGGATGAGCAGTTCTTC
j_call: TRBJ1-2; v_call: TRBV6-5; clone_size: many; d_call: NA; cdr3_aa: CASRQWDYGYTF; cdr3_nt: TGTGCCAGCAGACAGTGGGACTATGGCTACACCTTC
j_call: TRBJ2-3; v_call: TRBV5-1; clone_size: many; d_call: NA; cdr3_aa: CASSLLRNTDTQYF; cdr3_nt: TGCGCCAGCAGCTTGCTCCGAAACACAGATACGCAGTATTTT
j_call: TRBJ2-1; v_call: TRBV6-5; clone_size: few; d_call: TRBD2; cdr3_aa: CASSYSQLAVSSYNEQFF; cdr3_nt: TGTGCCAGCAGTTACTCTCAACTAGCGGTGAGCTCCTACAATGAGCAGTTCTTC
j_call: TRBJ2-6; v_call: TRBV7-2; clone_size: few; d_call: NA; cdr3_aa: CASSFRTGANVLTF; cdr3_nt: TGTGCCAGCAGCTTTAGGACTGGGGCCAACGTCCTGACTTTC
j_call: TRBJ1-2; v_call: TRBV19; clone_size: NA; d_call: TRBD1; cdr3_aa: CASSTAGQGAVYGYTF; cdr3_nt: TGTGCCAGTAGTACGGCCGGACAGGGGGCCGTCTATGGCTACACCTTC
j_call: TRBJ2-7; v_call: TRBV29-1; clone_size: few; d_call: TRBD1; cdr3_aa: CSVEGQGYEQYF; cdr3_nt: TGCAGCGTTGAGGGACAGGGATACGAGCAGTACTTC